Listed below are T cell receptor beta chains from one sample, sequenced in a study of cytomegalovirus exposure and HLA in healthy donors. Data came from immunoSEQ multiplex PCR; TCRdb stores just in-frame clones and leaves some out. The sample includes more than 95,000 clones, about four fifths of them seen just once. The specimen was PBMCs. These receptors all come from a man aged 25 to 40 in good health and CMV-seronegative. The CDR3 runs from the conserved cysteine through the conserved F or W. Fields, in order: clone size, J gene, D gene, V gene, CDR3 protein, CDR3 DNA. The D gene is left open where the match is weak. Size is stated for part of the rows, as once, few or many counts, or as a class when the clone is expanded.

NA | TRBJ2-7 | NA | TRBV11-2 | CASSLDIGEAYEQYF | TGTGCCAGCAGCTTAGACATTGGAGAGGCCTACGAGCAGTACTTC
NA | TRBJ1-3 | TRBD1 | TRBV9 | CASSVAGGDDTIYF | TGTGCCAGCAGCGTAGCAGGGGGCGATGACACCATATATTTT
NA | TRBJ1-4 | TRBD1 | TRBV6-5 | CASSRQGANEKLFF | TGTGCCAGCAGCCGACAGGGGGCGAATGAAAAACTGTTTTTT
NA | TRBJ1-4 | TRBD1 | TRBV5-8 | CASRQGQANNEKLFF | TGTGCCAGCAGACAGGGACAGGCCAATAATGAAAAACTGTTTTTT
NA | TRBJ1-2 | NA | TRBV2 | CASSERATGENGYTF | TGTGCCAGCAGTGAGCGTGCGACAGGAGAAAATGGCTACACCTTC
NA | TRBJ2-2 | NA | TRBV7-9 | CASSLAPTVGTGELFF | TGTGCCAGCAGCCTCGCCCCTACAGTTGGCACCGGGGAGCTGTTTTTT
NA | TRBJ1-1 | NA | TRBV10-3 | CAISVRGFKTEAFF | TGTGCCATCAGCGTCAGGGGATTTAAGACTGAAGCTTTCTTT
NA | TRBJ2-1 | TRBD2 | TRBV6-5 | CASTERGTISPPFF | TGTGCCAGCACCGAACGGGGGACTATCTCCCCTCCGTTCTTC
NA | TRBJ2-7 | NA | TRBV14 | CASSFGAGLHEQYF | TGTGCCAGCAGCTTCGGTGCGGGGCTCCACGAGCAGTACTTC
NA | TRBJ1-1 | TRBD1 | TRBV5-1 | CASSWGTGKNTEAFF | TGCGCCAGCAGCTGGGGGACAGGGAAGAACACTGAAGCTTTCTTT
NA | TRBJ2-5 | TRBD2 | TRBV18 | CASSPRALAGVMLETQYF | TGTGCCAGCTCACCACGTGCACTAGCGGGAGTTATGCTAGAGACCCAGTACTTC
few | TRBJ2-7 | NA | TRBV5-4 | CASSPGSTPYEQYF | TGTGCCAGCAGCCCAGGCTCCACCCCGTACGAGCAGTACTTC
few | TRBJ1-3 | TRBD1 | TRBV4-1 | CASSQPTGAGNTIYF | TGCGCCAGCAGCCAACCGACAGGGGCCGGAAACACCATATATTTT
NA | TRBJ2-2 | NA | TRBV6-5 | CASSYGSGAYTGELFF | TGTGCCAGCAGTTACGGTAGTGGGGCCTACACCGGGGAGCTGTTTTTT
NA | TRBJ1-2 | NA | TRBV4-1 | CASSQDGRGSLYGYTF | TGCGCCAGCAGCCAAGATGGGCGGGGGTCTCTTTATGGCTACACCTTC
NA | TRBJ2-7 | TRBD2 | TRBV7-2 | CASSLHFGLAGPYEQYF | TGTGCCAGCAGCTTACACTTTGGCCTAGCGGGGCCCTACGAGCAGTACTTC
NA | TRBJ2-1 | TRBD2 | TRBV10-3 | CAIRELAGVGNEQFF | TGTGCCATCAGAGAACTAGCGGGAGTTGGAAATGAGCAGTTCTTC
NA | TRBJ2-7 | TRBD1 | TRBV7-9 | CASSDLPGTGVWYEQYF | TGTGCCAGCAGCGACCTTCCCGGGACAGGGGTATGGTACGAGCAGTACTTC
NA | TRBJ1-2 | TRBD1 | TRBV6-5 | CASSHQPGGDGGYTF | TGTGCCAGCAGTCACCAACCAGGGGGTGATGGTGGCTACACCTTC
NA | TRBJ2-3 | NA | TRBV7-9 | CASRAGQTTDTQYF | TGTGCCAGCAGGGCCGGACAGACCACAGATACGCAGTATTTT
NA | TRBJ2-7 | NA | TRBV5-1 | CASSLFSGSDEQYF | TGCGCCAGCAGCTTGTTTTCGGGTTCAGACGAGCAGTACTTC
NA | TRBJ2-3 | NA | TRBV7-8 | CASSLGLVLRASSTDTQYF | TGTGCCAGCAGCTTAGGACTAGTGCTAAGAGCTTCTAGCACAGATACGCAGTATTTT
NA | TRBJ1-3 | NA | TRBV5-6 | CASSPGRAGNTIYF | TGTGCCAGCAGCCCAGGGAGGGCTGGAAACACCATATATTTT
NA | TRBJ2-2 | TRBD1 | TRBV10-1 | CASRDRATGELFF | TGCGCCAGCCGGGACAGGGCCACCGGGGAGCTGTTTTTT
NA | TRBJ2-1 | NA | TRBV23-1 | CASSPRESSYNEQFF | TGCGCCAGCAGCCCGAGGGAGAGCTCCTACAATGAGCAGTTCTTC
NA | TRBJ2-1 | TRBD2 | TRBV5-1 | CASTSSSGDEQFF | TGCGCCAGCACCTCAAGTAGCGGGGATGAGCAGTTCTTC
NA | TRBJ2-6 | NA | TRBV6-5 | CASSLALSGANVLTF | TGTGCCAGTTCCCTAGCCCTCTCTGGGGCCAACGTCCTGACTTTC
NA | TRBJ2-1 | TRBD2 | TRBV5-1 | CASSAGLAEYNEQFF | TGCGCCAGCAGTGCCGGACTAGCGGAGTACAATGAGCAGTTCTTC
NA | TRBJ2-5 | NA | TRBV4-3 | CASSEVADQETQYF | TGCGCCAGCAGCGAGGTGGCAGACCAAGAGACCCAGTACTTC
NA | TRBJ2-1 | TRBD1 | TRBV11-3 | CASSPYRGNEQFF | TGTGCCAGCAGCCCCTACAGGGGCAATGAGCAGTTCTTC
NA | TRBJ2-2 | NA | TRBV4-3 | CASKVFATERDGELFF | TGCGCCAGCAAGGTGTTCGCGACGGAGCGAGACGGGGAGCTGTTTTTT
NA | TRBJ2-7 | NA | TRBV5-1 | CASSLERGGEQYF | TGCGCCAGCAGCTTGGAAAGGGGGGGTGAGCAGTACTTC
NA | TRBJ2-2 | NA | TRBV4-1 | CASSQDMVQSNTGELFF | TGCGCCAGCAGCCAAGATATGGTACAGTCGAACACCGGGGAGCTGTTTTTT
NA | TRBJ2-7 | NA | TRBV4-1 | CASSQDRGSLATYEQYF | TGCGCCAGCAGCCAAGATAGAGGCAGCTTGGCCACCTACGAGCAGTACTTC
few | TRBJ2-7 | NA | TRBV6-1 | CASSDTDITEQYF | TGTGCCAGCAGTGACACTGACATTACGGAGCAGTACTTC
NA | TRBJ2-5 | NA | TRBV5-1 | CASSPGSLGETQYF | TGCGCCAGCAGCCCTGGAAGCCTAGGAGAGACCCAGTACTTC
NA | TRBJ2-7 | TRBD1 | TRBV6-1 | CASSLPQGPRYEQYF | TGTGCCAGCAGTCTCCCACAGGGGCCCAGGTACGAGCAGTACTTC